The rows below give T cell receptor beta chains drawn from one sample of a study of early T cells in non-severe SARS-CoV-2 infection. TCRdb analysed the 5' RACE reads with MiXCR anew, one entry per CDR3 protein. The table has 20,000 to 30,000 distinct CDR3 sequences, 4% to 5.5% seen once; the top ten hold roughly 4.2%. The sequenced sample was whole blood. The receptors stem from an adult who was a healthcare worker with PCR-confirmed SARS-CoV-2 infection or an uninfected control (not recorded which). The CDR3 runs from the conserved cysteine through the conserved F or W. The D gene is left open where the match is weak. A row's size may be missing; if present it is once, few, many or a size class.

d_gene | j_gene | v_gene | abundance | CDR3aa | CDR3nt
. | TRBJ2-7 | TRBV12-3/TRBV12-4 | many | CASSDGPTKGYF | TGTGCCAGCTCGGACGGGCCTACGAAAGGGTACTTC
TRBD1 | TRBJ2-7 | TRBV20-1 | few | CSARPGQGRHEQYF | TGCAGTGCTAGACCGGGACAGGGGAGACACGAGCAGTACTTC
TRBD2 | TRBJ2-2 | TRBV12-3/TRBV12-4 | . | CASSSGGLHTGELFF | TGTGCCAGCAGTAGCGGGGGGCTCCACACCGGGGAGCTGTTTTTT
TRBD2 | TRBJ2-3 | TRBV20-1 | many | CSASTSGRESTDTQYF | TGCAGTGCTTCAACTAGCGGACGAGAGAGCACAGATACGCAGTATTTT
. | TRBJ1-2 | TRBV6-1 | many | CASSEFQGSTF | TGTGCCAGCAGTGAATTTCAGGGAAGCACCTTC
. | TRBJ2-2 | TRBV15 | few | CATSGAQRGGELFF | TGTGCCACCAGCGGCGCACAGCGAGGCGGGGAGCTGTTTTTT
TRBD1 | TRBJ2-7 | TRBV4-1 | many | CASSQGDSYYEQYF | TGCGCCAGCAGCCAAGGGGACAGCTACTACGAGCAGTACTTC
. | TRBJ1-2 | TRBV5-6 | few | CASSLGPGKGYTF | TGTGCCAGCAGCTTGGGGCCAGGAAAGGGCTACACCTTC
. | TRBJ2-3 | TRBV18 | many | CASSPPHPEYF | TGTGCCAGCTCACCACCTCATCCCGAGTATTTT
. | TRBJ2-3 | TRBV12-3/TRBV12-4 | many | CASSTQVSTDTQYF | TGTGCCAGCAGCACTCAGGTCAGCACAGATACGCAGTATTTT
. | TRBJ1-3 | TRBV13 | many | CASSFYGGGNTIYF | TGTGCCAGCAGCTTTTATGGGGGTGGAAACACCATATATTTT
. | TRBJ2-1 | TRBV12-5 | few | CASGLTSSYNEQFF | TGTGCTAGTGGTTTAACGAGCTCCTACAATGAGCAGTTCTTC
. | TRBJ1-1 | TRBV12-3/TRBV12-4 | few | CASSPGGIYTEAFF | TGTGCCAGCAGTCCGGGGGGCATATATACTGAAGCTTTCTTT
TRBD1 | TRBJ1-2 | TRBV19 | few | CASTPGQANYGYTF | TGTGCCAGTACCCCGGGACAGGCTAACTATGGCTACACCTTC
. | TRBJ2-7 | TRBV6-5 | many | CASSLRQLYEQYF | TGTGCCAGCAGTTTGAGGCAGCTCTACGAGCAGTACTTC
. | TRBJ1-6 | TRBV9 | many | CASSGQTGLNSPLHF | TGTGCCAGCAGCGGCCAAACAGGGCTCAATTCACCCCTCCACTTT
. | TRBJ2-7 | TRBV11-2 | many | CASTLSLPLEVGSYEQYF | TGTGCCAGCACCCTATCCCTACCCCTAGAAGTGGGCTCCTACGAGCAGTACTTC
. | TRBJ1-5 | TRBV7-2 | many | CASSLQDGLNQPQHF | TGTGCCAGCAGCTTACAGGACGGACTCAATCAGCCCCAGCATTTT
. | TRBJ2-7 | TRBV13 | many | CASSGDIYEQYF | TGTGCCAGCAGCGGGGATATCTACGAGCAGTACTTC
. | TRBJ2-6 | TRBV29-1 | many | CSAQTDTDSGANVLTF | TGCAGCGCTCAGACGGACACCGACTCTGGGGCCAACGTCCTGACTTTC
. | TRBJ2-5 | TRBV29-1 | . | CSVSLQETQYF | TGCAGCGTTTCCCTCCAAGAGACCCAGTACTTC
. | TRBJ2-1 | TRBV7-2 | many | CASSSNVGSNF | TGTGCCAGCAGCTCAAACGTAGGGTCAAACTTC
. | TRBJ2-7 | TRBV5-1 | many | CASSPRARDIGSYEQYF | TGCGCCAGCAGCCCGAGAGCACGGGATATAGGATCCTACGAGCAGTACTTC
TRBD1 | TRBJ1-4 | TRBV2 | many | CASSGDSQKLFF | TGTGCCAGCAGTGGGGACAGCCAAAAACTGTTTTTT
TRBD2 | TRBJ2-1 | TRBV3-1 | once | CASSQDPPGTSGSLEQFF | TGTGCCAGCAGCCAAGATCCCCCCGGGACTAGCGGGAGTCTTGAGCAGTTCTTC
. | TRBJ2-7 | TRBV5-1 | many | CASSFGSLGGEQYF | TGCGCCAGCAGCTTCGGCAGTTTAGGTGGCGAGCAGTACTTC
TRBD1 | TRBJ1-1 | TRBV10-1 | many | CASSVRTGSNTEAFF | TGCGCCAGCAGTGTCCGGACAGGATCGAACACTGAAGCTTTCTTT
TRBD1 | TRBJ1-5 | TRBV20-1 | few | CSAKSGTGDQPQHF | TGCAGTGCTAAGAGCGGGACAGGGGATCAGCCCCAGCATTTT
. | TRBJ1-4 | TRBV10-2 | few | CASRRPGSNGKLFF | TGCGCCAGCCGGCGACCGGGTTCCAATGGAAAACTGTTTTTT
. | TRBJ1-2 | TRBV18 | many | CASSPDRLYGYTF | TGTGCCAGCTCACCCGACAGGCTTTATGGCTACACCTTC
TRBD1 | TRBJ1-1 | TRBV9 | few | CASSVLLGQGNTEAFF | TGTGCCAGCAGCGTCCTACTTGGACAGGGGAACACTGAAGCTTTCTTT
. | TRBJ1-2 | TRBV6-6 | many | CASSATRIYGYTF | TGTGCCAGCAGTGCGACAAGAATCTATGGCTACACCTTC
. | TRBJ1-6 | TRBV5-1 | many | CASSLAVRYSPLHF | TGCGCCAGCAGCTTGGCAGTTCGGTATTCACCCCTCCACTTT
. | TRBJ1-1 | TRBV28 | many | CASSLFSSGNTEAFF | TGTGCCAGCAGTTTATTTAGCTCGGGGAACACTGAAGCTTTCTTT
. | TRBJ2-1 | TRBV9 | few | CASSVAPGIYNEQFF | TGTGCCAGCAGCGTAGCTCCCGGGATATACAATGAGCAGTTCTTC
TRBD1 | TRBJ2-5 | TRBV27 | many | CASRGQDQETQYF | TGTGCCAGCAGGGGACAGGACCAAGAGACCCAGTACTTC
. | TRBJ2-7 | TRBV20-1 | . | CSARTDAAEQYF | TGCAGTGCTAGAACTGACGCCGCCGAGCAGTACTTC
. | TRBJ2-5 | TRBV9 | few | CASSVRGRVEETQYF | TGTGCCAGCAGCGTTCGGGGGCGGGTAGAAGAGACCCAGTACTTC
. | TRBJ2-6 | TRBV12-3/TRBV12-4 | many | CASSSGRAGANVLTF | TGTGCCAGCAGTTCGGGCAGGGCTGGGGCCAACGTCCTGACTTTC
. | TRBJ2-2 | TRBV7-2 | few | CASSLSFRGTGELFF | TGTGCCAGCAGCTTATCCTTTCGTGGCACCGGGGAGCTGTTTTTT
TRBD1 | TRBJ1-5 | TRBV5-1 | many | CASSSGTGTQPQHF | TGCGCCAGCAGCTCCGGGACAGGGACTCAGCCCCAGCATTTT
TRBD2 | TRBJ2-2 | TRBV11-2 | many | CASTPGPGLENTGELFF | TGTGCCAGCACCCCCGGGCCGGGACTAGAGAACACCGGGGAGCTGTTTTTT